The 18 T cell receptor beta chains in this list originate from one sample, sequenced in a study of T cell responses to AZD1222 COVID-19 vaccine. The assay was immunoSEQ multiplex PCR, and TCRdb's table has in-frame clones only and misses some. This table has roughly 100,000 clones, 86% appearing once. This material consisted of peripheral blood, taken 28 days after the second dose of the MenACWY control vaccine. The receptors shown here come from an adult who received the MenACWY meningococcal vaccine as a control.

The CDR3: CASNLNSGTGELFF. The DNA for the CDR3 is TGTGCCAGCAACCTAAACTCAGGGACCGGGGAGCTGTTTTTT. The chain combines TRBV28 with TRBJ2-2; possible D gene TRBD1, 5 bases. CDR3 length: 14 residues. Germline CDR1 and CDR2: MDHEN and SYDVKM. V lost 7 bases to trimming and J lost 5 bases, with 14 bases between them.

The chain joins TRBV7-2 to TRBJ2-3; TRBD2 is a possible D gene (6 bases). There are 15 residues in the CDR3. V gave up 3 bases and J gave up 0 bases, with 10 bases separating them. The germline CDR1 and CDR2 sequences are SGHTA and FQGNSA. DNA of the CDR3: TGTGCCAGCAGCTTCGGGACTCCTAGCACAGATACGCAGTATTTT. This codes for CASSFGTPSTDTQYF.

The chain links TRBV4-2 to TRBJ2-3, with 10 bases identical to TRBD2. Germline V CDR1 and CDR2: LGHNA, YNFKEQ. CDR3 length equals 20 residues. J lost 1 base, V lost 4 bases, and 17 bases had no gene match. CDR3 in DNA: TGTGCCAGCAGCCCGAGAGGACGAGCGGGGGGGCGAATGGGCACAGATACGCAGTATTTT. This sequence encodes CASSPRGRAGGRMGTDTQYF.

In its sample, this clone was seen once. As DNA, the CDR3 is TGTGCCAGCAGCTGGGACGGTCACAGGGAAGAGAATGGCTACACCTTC. Translation gives CASSWDGHREENGYTF. The chain employs TRBV9 and TRBJ1-2; D is perhaps TRBD1 (6 bases). Per the germline V gene, CDR1 is SGDLS and CDR2 is YYNGEE. V was pared by 4 bases and J by 6 bases, with 22 bases between. The CDR3 spans 16 residues.

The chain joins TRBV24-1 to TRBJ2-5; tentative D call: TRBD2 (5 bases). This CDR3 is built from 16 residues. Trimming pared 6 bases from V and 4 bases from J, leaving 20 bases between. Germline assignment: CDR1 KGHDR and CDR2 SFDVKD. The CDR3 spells CATSRCRRVAGETQYF. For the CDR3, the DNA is TGTGCCACCAGTCGTTGTCGGCGTGTGGCGGGAGAGACCCAGTACTTC.

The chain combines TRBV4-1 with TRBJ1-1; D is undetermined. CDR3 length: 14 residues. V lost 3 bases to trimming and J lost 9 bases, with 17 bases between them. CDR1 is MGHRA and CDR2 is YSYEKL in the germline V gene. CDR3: CASSQASLTRQAFF. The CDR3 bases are TGCGCCAGCAGCCAGGCCAGTTTGACCCGGCAAGCTTTCTTT.

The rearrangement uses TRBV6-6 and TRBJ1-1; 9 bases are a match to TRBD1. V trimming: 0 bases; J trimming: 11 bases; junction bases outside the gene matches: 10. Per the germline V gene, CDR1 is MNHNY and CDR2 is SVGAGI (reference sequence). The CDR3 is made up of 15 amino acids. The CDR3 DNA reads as TGTGCCAGCAGTTACTCTGGAGGCGGTGACAGGGGGGCTTTCTTT. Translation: CASSYSGGGDRGAFF.

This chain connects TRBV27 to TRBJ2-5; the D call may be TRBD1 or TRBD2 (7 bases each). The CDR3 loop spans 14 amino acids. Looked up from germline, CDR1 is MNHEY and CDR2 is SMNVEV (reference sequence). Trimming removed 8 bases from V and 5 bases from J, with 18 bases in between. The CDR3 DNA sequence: TGTGCCAGCCGCGAGCTCAGGGGGGGGGAGACCCAGTACTTC. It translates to CASRELRGGETQYF.

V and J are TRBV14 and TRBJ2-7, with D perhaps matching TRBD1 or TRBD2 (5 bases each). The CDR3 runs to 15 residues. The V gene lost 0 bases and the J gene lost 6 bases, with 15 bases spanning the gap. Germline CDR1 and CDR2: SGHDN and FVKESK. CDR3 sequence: CASSQDLPRAGEQYF. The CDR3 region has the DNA TGTGCCAGCAGCCAAGATTTGCCCAGGGCGGGCGAGCAGTACTTC. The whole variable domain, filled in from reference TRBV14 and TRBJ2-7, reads EAGVTQFPSHSVIEKGQTVTLRCDPISGHDNLYWYRRVMGKEIKFLLHFVKESKQDESGMPNNRFLAERTGGTYSTLKVQPAELEDSGVYFCASSQDLPRAGEQYFGPGTRLTVT.

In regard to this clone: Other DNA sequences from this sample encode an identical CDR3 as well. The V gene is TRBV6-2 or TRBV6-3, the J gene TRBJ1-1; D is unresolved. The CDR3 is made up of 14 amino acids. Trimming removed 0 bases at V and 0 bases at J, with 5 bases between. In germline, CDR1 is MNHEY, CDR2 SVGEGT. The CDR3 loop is CASSYSPMNTEAFF. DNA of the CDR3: TGTGCCAGCAGTTACTCTCCAATGAACACTGAAGCTTTCTTT.

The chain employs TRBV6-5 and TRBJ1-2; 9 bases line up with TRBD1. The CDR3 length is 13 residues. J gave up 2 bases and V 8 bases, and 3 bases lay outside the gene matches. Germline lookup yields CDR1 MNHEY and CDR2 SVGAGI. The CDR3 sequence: CASSTGGNYGYTF. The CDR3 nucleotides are TGTGCCAGCTCGACAGGGGGGAACTATGGCTACACCTTC.

CDR3 in amino acids: CASSPRSAQGFGELFF. DNA of the CDR3: TGTGCCAGCTCACCAAGGTCTGCGCAGGGGTTCGGGGAGCTGTTTTTT. V is TRBV18 and J is TRBJ2-2; possibly TRBD1 for D (6 bases). V lost 2 bases to trimming and J lost 7 bases, with 17 bases between them. Germline CDR1 is KGHSH and CDR2 is LQKENI. The CDR3 consists of 16 residues.

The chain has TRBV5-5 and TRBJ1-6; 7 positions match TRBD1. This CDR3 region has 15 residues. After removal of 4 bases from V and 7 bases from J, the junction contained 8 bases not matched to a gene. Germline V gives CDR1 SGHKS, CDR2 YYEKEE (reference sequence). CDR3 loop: CASSINRGSNSPLHF. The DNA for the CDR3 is TGTGCCAGCAGCATAAACAGGGGCTCCAATTCACCCCTCCACTTT. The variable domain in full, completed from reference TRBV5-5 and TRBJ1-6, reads DAGVTQSPTHLIKTRGQQVTLRCSPISGHKSVSWYQQVLGQGPQFIFQYYEKEERGRGNFPDRFSARQFPNYSSELNVNALLLGDSALYLCASSINRGSNSPLHFGNGTRLTVT.

CDR3 coding DNA: TGTGCCAGCAGTGAAGGGCAGGTCCGGAATCAGCCCCAGCATTTT. Amino acid sequence: CASSEGQVRNQPQHF. The chain combines TRBV6-1 with TRBJ1-5; D remains ambiguous. In germline, CDR1 is MNHNS, CDR2 SASEGT. The CDR3 is 15 amino acids. Deletions cut 1 base from V and 4 bases from J, with 11 bases between.

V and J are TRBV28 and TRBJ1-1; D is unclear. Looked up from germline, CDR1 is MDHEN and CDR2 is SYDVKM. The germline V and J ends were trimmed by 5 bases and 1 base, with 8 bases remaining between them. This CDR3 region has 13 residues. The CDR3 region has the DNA TGTGCCAGCAGTCGGAGGCGGAACACTGAAGCTTTCTTT. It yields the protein CASSRRRNTEAFF.

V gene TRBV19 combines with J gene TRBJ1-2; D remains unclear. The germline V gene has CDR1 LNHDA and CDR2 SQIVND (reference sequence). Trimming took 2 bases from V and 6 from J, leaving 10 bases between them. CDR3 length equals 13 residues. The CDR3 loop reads CASSIRNPDGYTF. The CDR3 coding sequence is TGTGCCAGTAGTATAAGGAACCCCGATGGCTACACCTTC. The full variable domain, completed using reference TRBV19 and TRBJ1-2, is DGGITQSPKYLFRKEGQNVTLSCEQNLNHDAMYWYRQDPGQGLRLIYYSQIVNDFQKGDIAEGYSVSREKKESFPLTVTSAQKNPTAFYLCASSIRNPDGYTFGSGTRLTVV.

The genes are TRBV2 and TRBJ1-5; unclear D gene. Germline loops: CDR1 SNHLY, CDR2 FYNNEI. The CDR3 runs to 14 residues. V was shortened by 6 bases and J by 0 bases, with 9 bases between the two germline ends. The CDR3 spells CASRRVYSNQPQHF. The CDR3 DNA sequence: TGTGCCAGCAGACGGGTTTATAGCAATCAGCCCCAGCATTTT.

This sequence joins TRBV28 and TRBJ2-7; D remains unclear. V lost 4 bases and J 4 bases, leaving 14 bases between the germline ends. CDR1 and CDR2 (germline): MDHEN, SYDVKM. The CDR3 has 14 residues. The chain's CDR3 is CASSSTSPLYEQYF. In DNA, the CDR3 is TGTGCCAGCAGTTCGACCTCACCCCTTTACGAGCAGTACTTC. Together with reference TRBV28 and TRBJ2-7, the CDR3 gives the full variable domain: DVKVTQSSRYLVKRTGEKVFLECVQDMDHENMFWYRQDPGLGLRLIYFSYDVKMKEKGDIPEGYSVSREKKERFSLILESASTNQTSMYLCASSSTSPLYEQYFGPGTRLTVT.